Listed here are 25 T cell receptor beta chains from one sample, sequenced in a study of shared clonotypes between healthy human individuals. Data came from immunoSEQ multiplex PCR; TCRdb stores just in-frame clones and leaves some out. The data contain approximately 480,000 clones, over 75% of them singletons. Sequenced sample: PBMCs. The receptors here all came from a woman between 40 and 50 years old in good health. Some clones in this sample may be carry-over from other donors' samples.

This clone was observed a single time. The chain uses TRBV11-3 and TRBJ2-1, with 15 bases identical to TRBD2. CDR3 length: 16 amino acids. The V gene's germline CDR1 is SGHNT and CDR2 YENEEA. The V gene end was trimmed by 5 bases and the J gene end by 8 bases; junction bases not matched to a gene: 7. The CDR3 nucleotides read TGTGCCAGCAGCCCCCACGGGACTAGCGGGAGGTATGAGCAGTTCTTC. Protein product: CASSPHGTSGRYEQFF.

This clone occurred a few times. V and J are TRBV11-2 and TRBJ2-1; D is unclear. Deletions cut 5 bases from V and 8 bases from J, with 16 bases between. CDR1 SGHAT and CDR2 FQNNGV come from the germline V gene. This CDR3 spans 14 amino acids. The CDR3 sequence: CASSPPTATDEQFF. The CDR3 DNA is TGTGCCAGCAGCCCACCTACAGCAACGGATGAGCAGTTCTTC.

This clone was detected a few times. The genes are TRBV10-3 and TRBJ1-5; no firm D call. From germline, CDR1 is ENHRY and CDR2 SYGVKD. Trimming took off 3 bases at V and 0 bases at J, with 6 bases between the two ends. The CDR3 has 14 residues. The CDR3 here is CAISERNSNQPQHF. For the CDR3, the DNA is TGTGCCATCAGTGAAAGAAATAGCAATCAGCCCCAGCATTTT.

This clone has a single count. The chain employs TRBV4-2 and TRBJ1-4, with unresolved D. Per germline, CDR1 LGHNA and CDR2 YNFKEQ. Trimming removed 1 base from V and 6 bases from J, with 6 bases in between. The CDR3 has 13 amino acids. As DNA, the CDR3 is TGTGCCAGCAGCCAAGTCAGCCATGAAAAACTGTTTTTT. Translating gives CASSQVSHEKLFF.

The chain recombines TRBV6-6 with TRBJ2-7; no definite D call. From germline, CDR1 is MNHNY and CDR2 SVGAGI (reference sequence). This CDR3 region has 13 residues. V was pared by 7 bases and J by 2 bases, with 12 bases between. Written as DNA, the CDR3 is TGTGCCAGCACTGGTGGGGATCCCTACGAGCAGTACTTC. It encodes CASTGGDPYEQYF.

The gene calls are TRBV19 and TRBJ2-7, with 12 nucleotides matching TRBD2. The CDR3 runs to 14 residues. The germline V gene has CDR1 LNHDA and CDR2 SQIVND (reference sequence). The V gene end was trimmed by 10 bases and the J gene end by 4 bases; junction bases not matched to a gene: 8. This CDR3 is CATSTSGRIYEQYF. For the CDR3, the DNA is TGTGCCACCTCAACTAGCGGGAGGATATACGAGCAGTACTTC.

Worth noting for this clone: A much larger clonotype is one base distant, so this may be a read error. Other DNA sequences in this specimen translate into the identical CDR3. The rearrangement uses TRBV19 and TRBJ2-5; D might be TRBD1 or TRBD2, each matching 5 bases. The ends were cut back, 1 base at V and 5 bases at J, with 5 bases in the middle. This CDR3 contains 12 residues. The germline CDR1 and CDR2 sequences are LNHDA and SQIVND (reference sequence). This CDR3 is CASSIGGETQYF. CDR3 sequence (DNA): TGTGCCAGTAGTATAGGGGGGGAGACCCAGTACTTC. Based on the CDR3 plus reference TRBV19 and TRBJ2-5, the full variable domain is DGGITQSPKYLFRKEGQNVTLSCEQNLNHDAMYWYRQDPGQGLRLIYYSQIVNDFQKGDIAEGYSVSREKKESFPLTVTSAQKNPTAFYLCASSIGGETQYFGPGTRLLVL.

This clone was found once. V and J are TRBV6-5 and TRBJ1-2; a possible D gene is TRBD1 (5 bases). V shed 7 bases and J shed 8 bases, with 14 bases lying between them. Germline CDR1 MNHEY, CDR2 SVGAGI. The CDR3 consists of 12 residues. In DNA, the CDR3 is TGTGCCAGCATCGCCAATAGGGGCGGCTACACCTTC. Encoded protein: CASIANRGGYTF.

The chain recombines TRBV5-1 with TRBJ2-1, with 9 bases lining up with TRBD2. The CDR3 is 15 residues long. Unmatched junction bases numbered 12, after V lost 6 bases and J lost 8 bases. Germline V gives CDR1 SGHRS, CDR2 YFSETQ. CDR3 bases: TGCGCCAGCAAAGGTGCGGGAGGGCCTCGGGATGAGCAGTTCTTC. Translating it yields CASKGAGGPRDEQFF.

This clone showed up just a few times. The chain uses TRBV5-1 and TRBJ2-5; a weak D match, TRBD1 (7 bases). Trimming cost V 0 bases and J 4 bases, with 13 bases left between them. Germline V CDR1 and CDR2: SGHRS, YFSETQ. The CDR3 totals 15 residues. The CDR3 loop is CASSLAGGQIETQYF. The CDR3 region has the DNA TGCGCCAGCAGCTTGGCCGGGGGACAGATAGAGACCCAGTACTTC.

The V and J genes are TRBV9 and TRBJ1-5; D is unresolved. The CDR3 extends over 13 amino acids. Trimming removed 0 bases at V and 9 bases at J, with 10 bases between. Germline values: CDR1 SGDLS, CDR2 YYNGEE. CDR3 sequence: CASSVGVSGPQHF. The CDR3 region has the DNA TGTGCCAGCAGCGTAGGGGTTTCTGGGCCCCAGCATTTT. Full variable domain (remainder filled in from reference TRBV9 and TRBJ1-5): DSGVTQTPKHLITATGQRVTLRCSPRSGDLSVYWYQQSLDQGLQFLIQYYNGEERAKGNILERFSAQQFPDLHSELNLSSLELGDSALYFCASSVGVSGPQHFGDGTRLSIL.

V and J are TRBV7-3 and TRBJ2-2, with D unclear. The CDR3 runs 13 residues. Trimming shortened V by 8 bases and J by 1 base, and 8 bases separated the two germline ends. From germline, CDR1 is SGHTA and CDR2 FQGTGA. This CDR3 reads CASRPQNTGELFF. The CDR3 DNA follows: TGTGCCAGCCGCCCACAGAACACCGGGGAGCTGTTTTTT.

V is TRBV15 and J is TRBJ2-5, with 9 bases lining up with TRBD1. Trimming removed 3 bases from V and 2 bases from J; junction bases left unmatched: 1. Germline CDR1 and CDR2: LNHNV and YYDKDF (reference sequence). The length of the CDR3 is 14 residues. In nucleotides, the CDR3 is TGTGCCACCAGCAGGGGACAGGGACAAGAGACCCAGTACTTC. This sequence encodes CATSRGQGQETQYF.

The chain employs TRBV30 and TRBJ2-1, with 14 nucleotides matching TRBD2. V was clipped by 6 bases and J by 8 bases; unmatched bases: 6. Germline loops: CDR1 GTSNPN, CDR2 SVGIG (reference sequence). The CDR3 totals 14 residues. The CDR3 sequence is CACTGTSGSYEQFF. The CDR3 coding sequence is TGTGCCTGTACCGGGACTAGCGGGAGTTATGAGCAGTTCTTC.

This chain joins TRBV11-2 and TRBJ2-1, with D perhaps TRBD1 (6 bases). Germline CDR1 reads SGHAT; CDR2 reads FQNNGV. V lost 3 bases and J 10 bases, leaving 19 bases between the germline ends. The CDR3 runs to 15 residues. CDR3 sequence: CASSFIGLPRGEQFF. The CDR3 DNA reads as TGTGCCAGCAGCTTCATTGGACTTCCGAGGGGGGAGCAGTTCTTC. Full variable domain (rest looked up from reference TRBV11-2 and TRBJ2-1): EAGVAQSPRYKIIEKRQSVAFWCNPISGHATLYWYQQILGQGPKLLIQFQNNGVVDDSQLPKDRFSAERLKGVDSTLKIQPAKLEDSAVYLCASSFIGLPRGEQFFGPGTRLTVL.

V gene TRBV4-2 combines with J gene TRBJ2-7; D is uncertain. The CDR3 sequence is 14 residues long. V was pared by 0 bases and J by 2 bases, with 8 bases between. Germline CDR1 and CDR2: LGHNA and YNFKEQ. CDR3 residues: CASSQERLAYEQYF. Written as DNA, the CDR3 is TGTGCCAGCAGCCAAGAGCGCCTAGCCTACGAGCAGTACTTC.

The genes are TRBV7-9 and TRBJ2-3; possibly TRBD1 for D (7 bases). V lost 1 base and J 6 bases, leaving 17 bases between the germline ends. Germline CDR1 is SEHNR and CDR2 is FQNEAQ (reference sequence). CDR3 length equals 16 residues. CDR3 sequence reads: CASSLVVSGGKDTQYF. The CDR3 DNA reads TGTGCCAGCAGCTTAGTTGTTTCAGGGGGGAAGGATACGCAGTATTTT.

This chain uses TRBV19 with TRBJ2-5; D is unclear. The CDR3 is 14 residues long. V gave up 1 base and J gave up 4 bases, with 10 bases separating them. Germline V gives CDR1 LNHDA, CDR2 SQIVND (reference sequence). DNA for the CDR3: TGTGCCAGTAGTATAGGCCACTTCTTAGAGACCCAGTACTTC. The encoded protein is CASSIGHFLETQYF.

The V and J genes are TRBV5-1 and TRBJ2-2; TRBD2 agrees at 9 bases. Germline assignment: CDR1 SGHRS and CDR2 YFSETQ. The junction had 5 bases not matched to a gene; V was cut back by 1 base and J by 4 bases. This CDR3 region has 16 residues. The CDR3 sequence: CASSLRLADTTGELFF. DNA of the CDR3: TGCGCCAGCAGCTTGAGACTAGCGGATACCACCGGGGAGCTGTTTTTT.

As for this clone: Other DNA sequences in this sample translate to the same CDR3. The J gene is TRBJ1-2, the V gene TRBV19, with 7 nucleotides matching TRBD1. The CDR3 loop spans 14 amino acids. Unmatched junction bases numbered 3, after V lost 2 bases and J lost 3 bases. Germline assignment: CDR1 LNHDA and CDR2 SQIVND (reference sequence). For the CDR3, the DNA is TGTGCCAGTAGTATAAGGACAGGCCACTATGGCTACACCTTC. As protein: CASSIRTGHYGYTF.

In DNA, the CDR3 is TGTGCCAGCAGCTTAGTGTTATACGGGAATCGAGGCACTGAAGCTTTCTTT. It yields the protein CASSLVLYGNRGTEAFF. This rearrangement joins TRBV7-9 to TRBJ1-1; D call uncertain. Germline loops: CDR1 SEHNR, CDR2 FQNEAQ (reference sequence). The CDR3 extends over 17 amino acids. V gave up 1 base and J gave up 4 bases, with 19 bases separating them. The full variable domain, rest sourced from reference TRBV7-9 and TRBJ1-1, is DTGVSQNPRHKITKRGQNVTFRCDPISEHNRLYWYRQTLGQGPEFLTYFQNEAQLEKSRLLSDRFSAERPKGSFSTLEIQRTEQGDSAMYLCASSLVLYGNRGTEAFFGQGTRLTVV.

This chain connects TRBV28 to TRBJ2-5; 13 positions match TRBD2. The CDR3 covers 17 residues. The J segment lost 4 bases and the V segment lost 2 bases, leaving 7 bases of the junction unmatched. Germline V gene data show CDR1 as MDHEN and CDR2 as SYDVKM. The CDR3, as DNA: TGTGCCAGCAGTTTAAGTCTAACTAGCGGGAGGGGAGAGACCCAGTACTTC. Encoded protein: CASSLSLTSGRGETQYF.

J is TRBJ1-4 and V is TRBV19, with unresolved D. CDR1 and CDR2 (germline): LNHDA, SQIVND (reference sequence). The CDR3 extends over 17 amino acids. Trimming took off 0 bases at V and 0 bases at J, with 11 bases between the two ends. Written as DNA, the CDR3 is TGTGCCAGTAGTATAGACGCAGAACCTGCAACTAATGAAAAACTGTTTTTT. The encoded protein is CASSIDAEPATNEKLFF. Filled out from reference TRBV19 and TRBJ1-4, the complete variable domain reads DGGITQSPKYLFRKEGQNVTLSCEQNLNHDAMYWYRQDPGQGLRLIYYSQIVNDFQKGDIAEGYSVSREKKESFPLTVTSAQKNPTAFYLCASSIDAEPATNEKLFFGSGTQLSVL.

This clone appeared a single time. The chain recombines TRBV19 with TRBJ1-2; no clear D. V was shortened by 3 bases and J by 2 bases, with 10 bases between the two germline ends. The CDR3 spans 14 residues. The germline V gene has CDR1 LNHDA and CDR2 SQIVND (reference sequence). Here the CDR3 DNA reads TGTGCCAGTAGTATGCCTCGATGGAACTATGGCTACACCTTC. Protein product: CASSMPRWNYGYTF.

This chain joins TRBV9 and TRBJ1-2, with TRBD1 as a possible D gene (5 bases). The CDR3 extends over 14 amino acids. The germline V and J ends were trimmed by 6 bases and 8 bases, with 20 bases remaining between them. Germline CDR1 and CDR2: SGDLS and YYNGEE. DNA of the CDR3: TGTGCCAGCAAGCGGGGCGGGAGTTACATGGGCTACACCTTC. Amino acids: CASKRGGSYMGYTF.